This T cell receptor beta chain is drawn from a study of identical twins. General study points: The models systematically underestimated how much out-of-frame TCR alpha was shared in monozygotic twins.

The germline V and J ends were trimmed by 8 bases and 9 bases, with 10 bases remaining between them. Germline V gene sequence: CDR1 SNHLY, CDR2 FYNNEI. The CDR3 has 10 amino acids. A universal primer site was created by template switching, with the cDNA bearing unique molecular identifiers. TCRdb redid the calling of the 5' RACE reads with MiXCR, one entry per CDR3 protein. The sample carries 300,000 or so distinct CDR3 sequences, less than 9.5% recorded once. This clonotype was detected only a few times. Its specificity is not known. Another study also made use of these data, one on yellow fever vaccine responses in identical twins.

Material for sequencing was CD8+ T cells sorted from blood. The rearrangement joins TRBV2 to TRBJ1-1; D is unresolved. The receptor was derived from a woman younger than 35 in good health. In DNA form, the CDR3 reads TGTGCCAGCTATTCCGGAAAAGCTTTCTTT. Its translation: CASYSGKAFF. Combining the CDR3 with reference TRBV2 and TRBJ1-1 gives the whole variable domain EPEVTQTPSHQVTQMGQEVILRCVPISNHLYFYWYRQILGQKVEFLVSFYNNEISEKSEIFDDQFSVERPDGSNFTLKIRSTKLEDSAMYFCASYSGKAFFGQGTRLTVV.